The present T cell receptor beta chain was sequenced within a study of OX40 agonist ivuxolimab in advanced cancers. For the study in its entirety: Ivuxolimab, which targeted the costimulatory receptor OX40 (CD134), was an agonistic, fully human IgG2 monoclonal antibody. Intravenous ivuxolimab was administered to patients every 2 weeks at six dose levels: 0.01, 0.1, 0.3, 1.5, 3 and 10 mg/kg. Patients were allowed to have had prior anti-PD-1, anti-PD-L1 or anti-CTLA-4 therapy, and approximately 40% of the dose-escalation patients had been treated with checkpoint inhibitors. The paper covers the monotherapy dose-escalation part of the phase I ivuxolimab trial, which included N of about 56 patients. Three dose-escalation patients achieved partial responses, one with hepatocellular carcinoma and two with cutaneous melanoma. In the dose-escalation cohort, around four fifths of patients were male, and the mean age was roughly 60 years, with a range of about 23 to 90. Of the approximately 50 dose-escalation patients, hepatocellular carcinoma was present in approximately 20, melanoma in around 15, renal cell carcinoma in 9 and head and neck cancer in 9. The point of sequencing TCRbeta in the periphery was to test whether ivuxolimab changed TCR sequence diversity and drove clonal T-cell expansion.

The full study reports these points: At doses from 0.1 to 3.0 mg/kg, clonal expansion was seen in both CD4+ and CD8+ blood T cells between baseline and week 6. Low levels of normalized T-cell clonal expansion were also seen in some patients who did not respond. After ivuxolimab, CD8+ T cells had more expanded clones than CD4+ T cells on average. Partial responders in the 0.1-3.0 mg/kg groups had among the lowest normalized peripheral clonal expansion, especially among CD8+ T cells. The antigen specificity of the clonally expanded peripheral T cells was not determined.

Genomic DNA was extracted from sorted cells for sequencing of the TCRbeta CDR3 region. The immunoSEQ Assay was used for sequencing of TCRbeta CDR3 regions. Held by TCRdb, this immuneACCESS table contains in-frame sequences only and omits some clones. Under half of the omission traces to an unresolved V gene where checked; the cause of the rest is unknown. Recorded for this sample are fewer than 35,000 clones; roughly 90% of them occurred a single time. Over 8.5% of the sample comes from the top ten. With respect to this clone: The target of this receptor is not known. No base quality values were provided; no much bigger clone lies one nucleotide off.

The trial excluded patients who had a history of autoimmune disease or were on systemic immunosuppression. Peripheral blood for TCR sequencing was drawn from every dose cohort at baseline, at cycle 4 day 1 and at cycle 7 day 1. Samples came from an open-label, multicenter, first-in-human phase I dose-escalation trial of ivuxolimab. The trial enrolled adults with locally advanced or metastatic head and neck squamous cell, hepatocellular, melanoma or renal cell carcinoma. Before TCR sequencing, CD4+ T cells and CD8+ T cells from peripheral blood were sorted into separate populations. The specimen was CD4+ or CD8+ T cells sorted from blood, collected in a trial of the OX40 agonist ivuxolimab. The TCR comes from an adult with an advanced solid tumor such as melanoma, head and neck, liver or kidney cancer.

The CDR3 region reads CASSLPGGAYSNQPQHF. The nucleotide sequence reads as follows: TGTGCCAGCAGTTTACCAGGGGGAGCCTATAGCAATCAGCCCCAGCATTTT. The rearrangement joined TRBV28 to TRBJ1-5; TRBD1 agrees with 7 junctional bases. After removal of 2 bases from V and 0 bases from J, the junction retains 7 bases not matched to a gene. From the germline V gene, CDR1 is MDHEN and CDR2 is SYDVKM. The CDR3 measures 17 amino acids from cysteine to phenylalanine. The read is trimmed to its CDR3 DNA, 51 bases read in frame from base 1.